These 32 T cell receptor beta chains came from one sample sequenced in a study of naive and memory T cell subsets. Four PCR rounds used nested alpha and beta constant region primers plus the SP2 primer. TCRdb used MiXCR to reprocess the UMI-ligation and nested PCR reads, holding one entry per CDR3 protein. The profile shows around 30,000 distinct CDR3 sequences, under 8.5% of them singletons. Treatment given: skin biopsy from PPD injection site in Mantoux-positive individual. TCR cDNA received a 3' ligated oligonucleotide that carried a UMI. The starting material was skin, obtained from a tuberculin skin test site. Every receptor here comes from an adult in good health.

This clonotype was recorded many times. This chain links TRBV29-1 with TRBJ2-7; 14 nucleotides agree with TRBD2. There are 15 residues in the CDR3. The junction had 6 bases not matched to a gene; V was cut back by 6 bases and J by 2 bases. CDR1 is SQVTM, CDR2 ANQGSEA, per germline. CDR3 in amino acids: CSVGGGLAGAYEQYF. The CDR3, as DNA: TGCAGCGTGGGAGGGGGACTAGCGGGAGCCTACGAGCAGTACTTC.

This clonotype was counted between two and nine times. The DNA for the CDR3 is TGTGCCATCAGTGAGCGGGACGGTGAAAAACTGTTTTTT. Translating gives CAISERDGEKLFF. The chain has TRBV10-3 and TRBJ1-4; tentative D call: TRBD1 (5 bases). Germline-derived CDR1 and CDR2 are ENHRY and SYGVKD. V was pared by 2 bases and J by 7 bases, with 8 bases between. The CDR3 totals 13 residues.

In this sample, this clonotype turned up many times. The CDR3 bases are TGCAGCGTGGGGGACAGGGTCTATCAGCCCCAGCATTTT. Translating gives CSVGDRVYQPQHF. This chain connects TRBV29-1 to TRBJ1-5, with 9 positions matching TRBD1. This CDR3 comprises 13 residues. V was pared by 6 bases and J by 5 bases, with 5 bases of the junction left unmatched. The germline V gene encodes CDR1 SQVTM and CDR2 ANQGSEA. Variable domain in full (rest from reference TRBV29-1 and TRBJ1-5): SAVISQKPSRDICQRGTSLTIQCQVDSQVTMMFWYRQQPGQSLTLIATANQGSEATYESGFVIDKFPISRPNLTFSTLTVSNMSPEDSSIYLCSVGDRVYQPQHFGDGTRLSIL.

This clonotype was counted at least ten times. The chain couples TRBV21-1 to TRBJ2-6; TRBD1 is the table's D call, not checked against the DNA. TRBV21-1 is listed as a pseudogene. This CDR3 contains 16 residues. The CDR3, as DNA: TGTGCCAGCAGCAAACCTAACAGGGCTGGGGCCAACGTCCTGACTTTC. This translates into CASSKPNRAGANVLTF.

This clonotype is deemed medium-sized. This chain joins TRBV7-9 and TRBJ2-6, with D possibly TRBD1 on 6 matching bases. The V end was cut by 2 bases, the J end by 11 bases, with 19 bases between. The germline gives CDR1 SEHNR, CDR2 FQNEAQ (reference sequence). The CDR3 runs to 16 residues. In nucleotides, the CDR3 is TGTGCCAGCAGCTTATTGGGGGCGGCTTCCTGGGACGTCCTGACTTTC. Protein product: CASSLLGAASWDVLTF.

This clonotype turned up a few times. V is TRBV6-6 and J is TRBJ2-3; D is possibly TRBD1 or TRBD2 (6 bases each). Per the germline V gene, CDR1 is MNHNY and CDR2 is SVGAGI (reference sequence). The CDR3 has 16 residues. V was pared by 7 bases and J by 0 bases, with 17 bases between. CDR3 nucleotide sequence: TGTGCCAGCACCCGTAGAGGGGGGCAAAGCACAGATACGCAGTATTTT. Protein sequence: CASTRRGGQSTDTQYF.

At least ten counts were recorded for this clonotype. V is TRBV2 and J is TRBJ1-2; D unclear. The germline V gene encodes CDR1 SNHLY and CDR2 FYNNEI. The CDR3 consists of 15 residues. Trimming took 7 bases from V and 5 from J, leaving 20 bases between them. The CDR3 sequence is CASTPEYRGTYGYTF. CDR3 nucleotide sequence: TGTGCCAGCACCCCAGAGTACCGGGGAACGTATGGCTACACCTTC. Full variable domain (rest looked up from reference TRBV2 and TRBJ1-2): EPEVTQTPSHQVTQMGQEVILRCVPISNHLYFYWYRQILGQKVEFLVSFYNNEISEKSEIFDDQFSVERPDGSNFTLKIRSTKLEDSAMYFCASTPEYRGTYGYTFGSGTRLTVV.

There are many counts of this clonotype. The rearrangement uses TRBV10-1 and TRBJ2-5; D gene ambiguous. The CDR3 contains 13 residues. From germline, CDR1 is WNHNN and CDR2 SYGVQD (reference sequence). Trimming left V 3 bases short and J 5 bases short, with 10 bases between. CDR3 region: CASSEGQEETQYF. Written as DNA, the CDR3 is TGCGCCAGCAGTGAAGGGCAGGAGGAGACCCAGTACTTC.

This clonotype was counted a few times. The chain is built from TRBV5-1 and TRBJ2-7; 9 bases agree with TRBD1. The CDR3 extends over 14 amino acids. In germline, CDR1 is SGHRS, CDR2 YFSETQ. The V and J ends lost 3 bases and 4 bases, in that order; junction bases with no gene match: 5. The CDR3 here is CASSSGQGNYEQYF. The CDR3, as DNA: TGCGCCAGCAGCTCCGGACAGGGGAATTACGAGCAGTACTTC.

This clonotype was seen repeatedly, ten times or more. This rearrangement joins TRBV2 to TRBJ2-6; D is unresolved. Germline CDR1 and CDR2: SNHLY and FYNNEI. The CDR3 has 15 residues. Trimming cost V 8 bases and J 2 bases, with 13 bases left between them. The CDR3 sequence: CASSPLGTGANVLTF. The CDR3 DNA reads as TGTGCCAGCTCTCCCCTTGGGACTGGGGCCAACGTCCTGACTTTC.

The V and J genes are TRBV27 and TRBJ1-1; no firm D call. The CDR3 runs 12 residues. Trimming shortened V by 5 bases and J by 4 bases, and 8 bases separated the two germline ends. Germline CDR1 MNHEY, CDR2 SMNVEV (reference sequence). The CDR3 here is CASSTRFTEAFF. CDR3 DNA sequence: TGTGCCAGCAGTACCCGATTCACTGAAGCTTTCTTT.

This clonotype came up many times. The chain uses TRBV28 and TRBJ2-7; 13 bases are shared with TRBD2. Germline-derived CDR1 and CDR2 are MDHEN and SYDVKM. The trim removed 5 bases at V and 3 bases at J, leaving 10 bases unmatched. The CDR3 sequence is 17 residues long. The CDR3 sequence is CASSDPGLAGAHYEQYF. For the CDR3, the DNA is TGTGCCAGCAGTGATCCAGGACTAGCGGGGGCGCACTACGAGCAGTACTTC.

This clonotype was detected ten times or more. The gene calls are TRBV12-3 or TRBV12-4 and TRBJ1-1; D is uncertain. V was shortened by 4 bases and J by 7 bases, with 4 bases between the two germline ends. This CDR3 has 10 residues. The chain's CDR3 is CASSSSEAFF. The CDR3 coding sequence is TGTGCCAGCAGTTCAAGTGAAGCTTTCTTT.

This clonotype was counted between two and nine times. V and J are TRBV15 and TRBJ1-1; no clear D. Germline V gives CDR1 LNHNV, CDR2 YYDKDF (reference sequence). V lost 3 bases and J 1 base, leaving 12 bases between the germline ends. This CDR3 is built from 15 residues. The CDR3 DNA is TGTGCCACCAGCAGCCCGAACGGAAGGAACACTGAAGCTTTCTTT. The encoded protein is CATSSPNGRNTEAFF.

This clonotype turned up a few times. J is TRBJ2-5 and V is TRBV5-1, with unresolved D. The CDR3 consists of 12 residues. V lost 3 bases and J 1 base, leaving 4 bases between the germline ends. The germline V gene has CDR1 SGHRS and CDR2 YFSETQ. CDR3 protein: CASSSLQETQYF. Here the CDR3 DNA reads TGCGCCAGCAGCTCACTCCAAGAGACCCAGTACTTC.

This clonotype has ten or more counts. V usage is TRBV6-1 and J usage is TRBJ2-7; D may be TRBD1 (5 bases). Trimming took 1 base from V and 5 from J, leaving 15 bases between them. CDR1 MNHNS and CDR2 SASEGT come from the germline V gene. The CDR3 contains 15 residues. Written as DNA, the CDR3 is TGTGCCAGCAGTGAAGTTGGCAGGGATAGGGACGAGCAGTACTTC. It translates to CASSEVGRDRDEQYF.

This clonotype was found many times. The chain links TRBV6-6 to TRBJ2-1; 7 bases are shared with TRBD1. Germline V gene sequence: CDR1 MNHNY, CDR2 SVGAGI (reference sequence). Trimming took 7 bases from V and 6 from J; bases not matched to a gene: 15. The CDR3 sequence is 16 residues long. CDR3 loop: CASNNDRAGRGNEQFF. The CDR3 DNA reads TGTGCCAGCAATAACGACAGGGCTGGTCGGGGCAATGAGCAGTTCTTC.

This clonotype showed up just once. Being one base from a much bigger clone, this may be a read error. The chain uses TRBV19 and TRBJ2-7, with TRBD1 matching over 10 bases. The CDR3 runs to 15 residues. Germline values: CDR1 LNHDA, CDR2 SQIVND (reference sequence). The CDR3 here is CASRPPGTGAYERYF. Written as DNA, the CDR3 is TGTGCCAGTAGGCCTCCCGGGACAGGGGCCTACGAGCGGTACTTC.

Many counts were recorded for this clonotype. The V gene is TRBV5-1, the J gene TRBJ2-3; 12 bases line up with TRBD2. Germline V CDR1 and CDR2: SGHRS, YFSETQ. The CDR3 spans 16 residues. The J segment lost 6 bases and the V segment lost 0 bases, leaving 5 bases of the junction unmatched. The CDR3 coding sequence is TGCGCCAGCAGCTTGGCGACTAGCGGGGGTACCGATACGCAGTATTTT. Residues: CASSLATSGGTDTQYF.

This clonotype has a count of ten or more. The rearrangement links TRBV9 to TRBJ2-3, with D possibly being TRBD2 (7 bases). The CDR3 is 18 amino acids. Germline V gives CDR1 SGDLS, CDR2 YYNGEE. V gave up 4 bases and J gave up 6 bases, with 27 bases separating them. CDR3 region: CASSTPSRGTTAKDTQYF. CDR3 in DNA: TGTGCCAGCAGCACCCCATCGAGGGGGACTACGGCGAAGGATACGCAGTATTTT.

This clonotype was picked up many times. V and J are TRBV21-1 and TRBJ2-7. TRBV21-1 is labeled a pseudogene. The CDR3 length is 11 residues. The CDR3: CASSKDYEQYF. The CDR3 nucleotides read TGTGCCAGCAGCAAAGACTACGAGCAGTACTTC.

This clonotype is medium-sized (0.01 to 0.1%) by share. The V and J genes are TRBV20-1 and TRBJ1-5; D remains unclear. The CDR3 contains 16 residues. Between the trimmed V and J ends, which lost 0 bases and 0 bases, there was a span of 12 bases. Germline loops: CDR1 DFQATT, CDR2 SNEGSKA (reference sequence). For the CDR3, the DNA is TGCAGTGCTAGAGATGAAGGTTCTTATAGCAATCAGCCCCAGCATTTT. It yields the protein CSARDEGSYSNQPQHF.

To note about this clonotype: A clone one base away is much larger, so this may be a read error. This chain connects TRBV2 to TRBJ2-3, with D uncertain. The length of the CDR3 is 13 residues. CDR1 is SNHLY, CDR2 FYNNEI, per germline. The CDR3 is CGSSEDTTDTQYF. The DNA for the CDR3 is TGTGGCAGCAGTGAAGACACCACAGATACGCAGTATTTT. Filled out from reference TRBV2 and TRBJ2-3, the complete variable domain reads EPEVTQTPSHQVTQMGQEVILRCVPISNHLYFYWYRQILGQKVEFLVSFYNNEISEKSEIFDDQFSVERPDGSNFTLKIRSTKLEDSAMYFCGSSEDTTDTQYFGPGTRLTVL.

This clonotype was observed many times. The J gene is TRBJ2-1, the V gene TRBV7-6; the match to TRBD2 covers 13 bases. V was clipped by 4 bases and J by 12 bases; unmatched bases: 15. Germline CDR1 SGHVS, CDR2 FNYEAQ. This CDR3 has 17 residues. The CDR3 region has the DNA TGTGCCAGCAGCTCCGGGACTAGCGGGGCTCATAATGATAGGCAGTTCTTC. Protein sequence: CASSSGTSGAHNDRQFF.

The table lists this clonotype with many counts. The chain employs TRBV5-1 and TRBJ2-2, with 10 bases lining up with TRBD2. This CDR3 spans 16 amino acids. The germline CDR1 and CDR2 sequences are SGHRS and YFSETQ. The V gene end was trimmed by 0 bases and the J gene end by 11 bases; junction bases not matched to a gene: 10. In DNA, the CDR3 is TGCGCCAGCAGCTTGGCCGCAGGGCTAGCGGGGGAAGAGCTGTTTTTT. Its protein is CASSLAAGLAGEELFF.

This clonotype occurred many times. The gene calls are TRBV12-3 or TRBV12-4 and TRBJ2-7; no reliable D call. The V end was cut by 6 bases, the J end by 0 bases, with 9 bases between. The CDR3 spans 13 residues. The chain's CDR3 is CASSYNPSYEQYF. CDR3 coding DNA: TGTGCCAGCAGCTACAACCCCTCCTACGAGCAGTACTTC.

In this sample, this clonotype is medium-sized (0.01 to 0.1%). The chain links TRBV5-1 to TRBJ2-3; D gene ambiguous. The germline gives CDR1 SGHRS, CDR2 YFSETQ. Deletions cut 4 bases from V and 1 base from J, with 10 bases between. The CDR3 has 14 residues. CDR3 region: CASSRYGGTDTQYF. The CDR3, as DNA: TGCGCCAGCAGCCGATATGGGGGCACAGATACGCAGTATTTT.

This clonotype was counted many times. The rearrangement links TRBV12-5 to TRBJ2-3; 10 nucleotides agree with TRBD2. Trimming removed 7 bases from V and 4 bases from J; junction bases left unmatched: 8. The CDR3 covers 15 residues. The germline gives CDR1 LGHNT, CDR2 FRNRAP. As DNA, the CDR3 is TGTGCTAGTGCCGGCGGGACTAGCGTCTCAGATACGCAGTATTTT. Translated: CASAGGTSVSDTQYF.

Many counts were recorded for this clonotype. The chain combines TRBV19 with TRBJ1-1; D call uncertain. The CDR3 runs 15 residues. V was trimmed by 1 base and J by 1 base, leaving 10 bases between them. Germline assignment: CDR1 LNHDA and CDR2 SQIVND (reference sequence). CDR3 DNA sequence: TGTGCCAGTAGTATAGTCGCGGAGACGAACACTGAAGCTTTCTTT. This translates into CASSIVAETNTEAFF.

This clonotype was detected ten times or more. The chain recombines TRBV24-1 with TRBJ2-7, with TRBD1 identical over 7 bases. CDR1 KGHDR and CDR2 SFDVKD come from the germline V gene. CDR3 length: 15 amino acids. V gave up 9 bases and J gave up 0 bases; unmatched junction bases: 10. In nucleotides, the CDR3 is TGTGCCACCGGAAACAGGGGTTCCCTCTCCTACGAGCAGTACTTC. Translated: CATGNRGSLSYEQYF.

This clonotype was counted only a few times. The rearrangement links TRBV20-1 to TRBJ2-1; weak D call: TRBD1 (6 bases). This CDR3 spans 13 amino acids. Germline loops: CDR1 DFQATT, CDR2 SNEGSKA (reference sequence). The ends were cut back, 0 bases at V and 9 bases at J, with 12 bases in the middle. The chain's CDR3 is CSARDGTFLEQFF. CDR3 nucleotides: TGCAGTGCTAGAGATGGGACATTTCTTGAGCAGTTCTTC.

This clonotype was detected many times. The gene calls are TRBV20-1 and TRBJ2-7; 12 bases match TRBD2. Per germline, CDR1 DFQATT and CDR2 SNEGSKA (reference sequence). The CDR3 is made up of 16 amino acids. After removal of 2 bases from V and 3 bases from J, the junction contained 8 bases not matched to a gene. CDR3 region: CSARTPTSGRDYEQYF. The CDR3 DNA reads as TGCAGTGCTAGAACCCCGACTAGCGGGAGAGACTACGAGCAGTACTTC.